The clone carrying this TCR beta chain turned up a few times. Its antigen is undetermined. The data stem from a study of T-cell memory formation after mild COVID-19. The wider study: TCR clustering was largely donor specific.

TCRdb reprocessed the 5' RACE reads via MiXCR and lists one record per CDR3 protein. In the table there are about 110,000 distinct CDR3 sequences, around 15% of which are singletons. CDR3 size: 17 residues. Trimming cost V 2 bases and J 1 base; bases outside gene matches: 7. Germline lookup yields CDR1 ENHRY and CDR2 SYGVKD. Broader study findings: Most CD4+ clones that shrank were in CM and EM, while CD8+ ones turned up in EMRA. The study detected some responding clones in pre-infection memory, suggesting cross-reactive memory joined.

The clonotype was recovered from an adult woman who had mild COVID-19 (a few samples of this study predate the infection). Cell type and time point are not known. This chain connects TRBV10-3 to TRBJ2-1; 8 nucleotides line up with TRBD1. Sequencing was done on a sample of PBMCs or a T cell subset sorted from them (not recorded which). CDR3 sequence (DNA): TGTGCCATCAGTGAGCCGGGACGACAGGGGTCCTACAATGAGCAGTTCTTC. It encodes CAISEPGRQGSYNEQFF.